This T cell receptor beta chain was profiled in a study of CD8+ T cells in alopecia areata. In the study overall: Each of the treated patients was given oral tofacitinib, 5 to 10 mg twice daily, for moderate-to-severe alopecia areata.

General observations from the study: Lesional scalp, especially alopecia totalis/universalis, showed higher clonality than normal scalp. While tofacitinib was given, many expanded lesional clones persisted in scalp and blood.

cDNA reverse transcribed from extracted RNA served as the sequencing template. Method: immunoSEQ multiplex PCR; TCRdb's copy keeps in-frame clones and lacks some. The sample contains about 190,000 clones, approximately 67% of which appear only once. Treatment noted: oral pan-JAK inhibitor, 5-10 mg twice daily. As regards this clone: Its antigen is still unknown.

The junction had 15 bases not matched to a gene; V was cut back by 4 bases and J by 7 bases. This CDR3 has 16 residues. CDR1 is SGHDN, CDR2 FVKESK, per germline. The starting material was CD4+ T cells sorted from blood, obtained at week 49, from a patient treated with tofacitinib. The receptor was isolated from a human donor with alopecia areata. V gene TRBV14 combines with J gene TRBJ1-1; 7 bases fit TRBD1. CDR3 loop: CASSPRGEVSKFEAFF. The DNA for the CDR3 is TGTGCCAGCAGCCCCAGGGGGGAGGTTTCGAAGTTTGAAGCTTTCTTT.